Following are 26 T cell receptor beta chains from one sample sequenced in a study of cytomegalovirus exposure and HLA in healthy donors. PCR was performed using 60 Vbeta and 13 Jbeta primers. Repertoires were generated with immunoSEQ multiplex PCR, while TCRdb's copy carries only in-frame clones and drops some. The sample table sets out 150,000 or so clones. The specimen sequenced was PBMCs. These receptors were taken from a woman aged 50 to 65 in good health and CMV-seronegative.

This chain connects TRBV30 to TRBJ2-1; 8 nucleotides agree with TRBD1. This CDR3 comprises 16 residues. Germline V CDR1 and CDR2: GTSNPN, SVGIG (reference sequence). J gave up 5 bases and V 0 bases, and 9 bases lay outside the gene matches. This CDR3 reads CAWSVRATGDNNEQFF. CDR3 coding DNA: TGTGCCTGGAGTGTACGAGCGACAGGGGATAACAATGAGCAGTTCTTC.

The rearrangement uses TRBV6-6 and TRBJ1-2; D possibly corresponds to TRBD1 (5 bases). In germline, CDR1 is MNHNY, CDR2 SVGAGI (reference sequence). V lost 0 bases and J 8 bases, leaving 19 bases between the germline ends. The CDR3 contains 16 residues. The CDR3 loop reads CASSYSRQGKSDGYTF. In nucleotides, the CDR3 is TGTGCCAGCAGTTACTCTCGGCAGGGAAAATCGGACGGCTACACCTTC.

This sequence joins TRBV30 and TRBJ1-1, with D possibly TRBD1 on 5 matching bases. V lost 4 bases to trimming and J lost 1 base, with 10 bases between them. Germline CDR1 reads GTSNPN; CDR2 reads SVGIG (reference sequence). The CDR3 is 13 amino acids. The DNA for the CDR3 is TGTGCCTGGAATAAACAGGCGAACACTGAAGCTTTCTTT. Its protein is CAWNKQANTEAFF.

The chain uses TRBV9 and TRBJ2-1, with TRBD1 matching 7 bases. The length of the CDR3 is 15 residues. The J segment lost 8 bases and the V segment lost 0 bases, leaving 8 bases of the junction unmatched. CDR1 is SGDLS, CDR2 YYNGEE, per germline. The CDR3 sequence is CASSVGLTGVDEQFF. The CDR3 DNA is TGTGCCAGCAGCGTAGGCCTAACAGGGGTCGATGAGCAGTTCTTC.

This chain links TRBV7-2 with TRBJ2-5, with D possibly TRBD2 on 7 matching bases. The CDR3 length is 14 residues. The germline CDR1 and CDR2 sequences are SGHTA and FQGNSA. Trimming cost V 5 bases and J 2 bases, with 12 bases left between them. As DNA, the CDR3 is TGTGCCAGCAGCCAGGGGACTACACAAGAGACCCAGTACTTC. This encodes CASSQGTTQETQYF.

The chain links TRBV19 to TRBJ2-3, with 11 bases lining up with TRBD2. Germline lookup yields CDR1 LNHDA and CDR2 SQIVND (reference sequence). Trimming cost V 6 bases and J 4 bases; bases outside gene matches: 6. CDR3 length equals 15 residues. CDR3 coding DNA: TGTGCCAGTAGCTCACTAGCGGGGGTCTCAGATACGCAGTATTTT. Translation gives CASSSLAGVSDTQYF.

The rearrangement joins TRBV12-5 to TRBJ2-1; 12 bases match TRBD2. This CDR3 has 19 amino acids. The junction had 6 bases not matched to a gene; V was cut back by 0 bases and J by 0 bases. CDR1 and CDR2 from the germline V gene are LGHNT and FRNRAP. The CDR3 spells CASGLVLAGGPSSYNEQFF. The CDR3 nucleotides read TGTGCTAGTGGTTTGGTGCTAGCGGGGGGGCCGAGCTCCTACAATGAGCAGTTCTTC.

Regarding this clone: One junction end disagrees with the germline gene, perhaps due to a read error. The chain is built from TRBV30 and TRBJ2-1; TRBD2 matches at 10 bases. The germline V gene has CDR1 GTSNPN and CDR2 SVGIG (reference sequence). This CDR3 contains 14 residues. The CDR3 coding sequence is TGTGCCTGGAGTGTACTCGGTAGCGGGGGGTCGTGGATCTTC. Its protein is CAWSVLGSGGSWIF.

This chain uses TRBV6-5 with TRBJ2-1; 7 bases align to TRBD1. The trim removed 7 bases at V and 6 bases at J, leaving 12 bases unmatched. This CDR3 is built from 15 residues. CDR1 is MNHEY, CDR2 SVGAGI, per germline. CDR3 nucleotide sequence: TGTGCCAGCATCCCAAGCCTAGGACAGGTCAATGAGCAGTTCTTC. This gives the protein CASIPSLGQVNEQFF.

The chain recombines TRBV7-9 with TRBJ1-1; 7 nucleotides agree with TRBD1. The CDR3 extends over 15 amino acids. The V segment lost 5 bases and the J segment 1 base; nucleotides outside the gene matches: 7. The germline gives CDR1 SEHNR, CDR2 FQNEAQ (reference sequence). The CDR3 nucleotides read TGTGCCAGCAGCCCCCGAGAGGGGGCGAACACTGAAGCTTTCTTT. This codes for CASSPREGANTEAFF.

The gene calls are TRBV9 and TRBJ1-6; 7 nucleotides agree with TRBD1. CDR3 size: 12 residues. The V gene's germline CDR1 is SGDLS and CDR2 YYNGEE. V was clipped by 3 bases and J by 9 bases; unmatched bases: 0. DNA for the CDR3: TGTGCCAGCAGCGCAGGGGGTTCACCCCTCCACTTT. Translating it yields CASSAGGSPLHF.

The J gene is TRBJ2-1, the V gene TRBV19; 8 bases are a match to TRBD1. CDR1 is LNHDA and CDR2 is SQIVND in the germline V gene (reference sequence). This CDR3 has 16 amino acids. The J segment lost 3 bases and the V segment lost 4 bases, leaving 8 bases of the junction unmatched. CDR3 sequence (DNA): TGTGCCAGTAGTACTTCCGGGACAGGCCTCTACAATGAGCAGTTCTTC. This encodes CASSTSGTGLYNEQFF.

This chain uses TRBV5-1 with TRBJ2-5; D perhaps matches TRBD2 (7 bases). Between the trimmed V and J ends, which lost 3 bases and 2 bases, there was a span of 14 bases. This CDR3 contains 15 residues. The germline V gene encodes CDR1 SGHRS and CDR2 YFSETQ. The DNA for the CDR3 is TGCGCCAGCAGCTCGGGGGGCTGGGAGCAAGAGACCCAGTACTTC. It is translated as CASSSGGWEQETQYF.

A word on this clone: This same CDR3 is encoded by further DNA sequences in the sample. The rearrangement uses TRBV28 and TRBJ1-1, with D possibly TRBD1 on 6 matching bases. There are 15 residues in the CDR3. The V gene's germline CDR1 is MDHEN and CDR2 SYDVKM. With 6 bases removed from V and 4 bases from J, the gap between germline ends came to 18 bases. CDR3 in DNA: TGTGCCAGCAGCCCGCGGGGGCGCCAATTCACTGAAGCTTTCTTT. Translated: CASSPRGRQFTEAFF.

The DNA of the CDR3 is TGTGCCAGCACGAGGGAGAATGAGCAGTTCTTC. This gives the protein CASTRENEQFF. The chain links TRBV2 to TRBJ2-1; D is perhaps TRBD2 (5 bases). CDR1 is SNHLY, CDR2 FYNNEI, per germline. Trimming left V 7 bases short and J 7 bases short, with 8 bases between. The CDR3 is 11 residues long.

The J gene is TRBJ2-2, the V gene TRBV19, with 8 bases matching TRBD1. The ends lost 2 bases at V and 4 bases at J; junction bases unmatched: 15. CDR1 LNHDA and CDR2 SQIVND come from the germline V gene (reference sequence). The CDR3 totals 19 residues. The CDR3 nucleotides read TGTGCCAGTAGTATAAAAGGACAGGGCCTCGTGGGGCGCACCGGGGAGCTGTTTTTT. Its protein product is CASSIKGQGLVGRTGELFF.

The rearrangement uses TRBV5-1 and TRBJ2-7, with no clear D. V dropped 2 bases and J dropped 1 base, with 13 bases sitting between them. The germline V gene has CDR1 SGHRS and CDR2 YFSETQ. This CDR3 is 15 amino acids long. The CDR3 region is CASSFGFPESYEQYF. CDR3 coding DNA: TGCGCCAGCAGCTTCGGGTTCCCAGAATCCTACGAGCAGTACTTC.

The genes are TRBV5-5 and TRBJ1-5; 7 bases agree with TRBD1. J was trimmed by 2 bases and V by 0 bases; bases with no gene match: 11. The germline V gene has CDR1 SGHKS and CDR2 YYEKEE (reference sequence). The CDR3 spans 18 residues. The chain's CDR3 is CASSLGQGPYIGNQPQHF. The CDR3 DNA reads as TGTGCCAGCAGCTTGGGACAGGGCCCCTATATTGGCAATCAGCCCCAGCATTTT.

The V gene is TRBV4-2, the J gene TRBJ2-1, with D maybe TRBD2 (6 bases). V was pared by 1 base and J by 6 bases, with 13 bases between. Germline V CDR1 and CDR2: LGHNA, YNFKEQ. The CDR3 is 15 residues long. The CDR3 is CASSQGLGDRNEQFF. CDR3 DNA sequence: TGTGCCAGCAGCCAAGGACTAGGCGACCGCAATGAGCAGTTCTTC.

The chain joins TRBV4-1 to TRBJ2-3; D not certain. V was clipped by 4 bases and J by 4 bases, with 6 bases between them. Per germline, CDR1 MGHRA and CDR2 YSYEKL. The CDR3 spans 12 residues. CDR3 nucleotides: TGCGCCAGCAGCCGTCCCTCAGATACGCAGTATTTT. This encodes CASSRPSDTQYF.

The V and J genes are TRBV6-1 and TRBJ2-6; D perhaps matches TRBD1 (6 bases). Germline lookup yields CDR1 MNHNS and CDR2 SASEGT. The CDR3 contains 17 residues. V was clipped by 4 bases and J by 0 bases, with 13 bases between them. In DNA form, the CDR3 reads TGTGCCAGCAGTGTTCCAGGGGTCCACTCTGGGGCCAACGTCCTGACTTTC. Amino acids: CASSVPGVHSGANVLTF.

The CDR3 here is CAIREEGYTF. CDR3 nucleotides: TGTGCCATCCGGGAGGAGGGCTACACCTTC. V gene TRBV10-3 combines with J gene TRBJ1-2; D remains ambiguous. Looked up from germline, CDR1 is ENHRY and CDR2 is SYGVKD. Trimming left V 8 bases short and J 8 bases short, with 9 bases between. This CDR3 has 10 amino acids.

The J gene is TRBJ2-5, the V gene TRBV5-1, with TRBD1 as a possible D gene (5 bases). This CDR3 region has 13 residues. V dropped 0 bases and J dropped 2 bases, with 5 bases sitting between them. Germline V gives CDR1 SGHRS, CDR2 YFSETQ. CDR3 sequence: CASSLGQQETQYF. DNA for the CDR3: TGCGCCAGCAGCTTGGGACAGCAAGAGACCCAGTACTTC. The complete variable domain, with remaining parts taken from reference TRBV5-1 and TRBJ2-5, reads KAGVTQTPRYLIKTRGQQVTLSCSPISGHRSVSWYQQTPGQGLQFLFEYFSETQRNKGNFPGRFSGRQFSNSRSEMNVSTLELGDSALYLCASSLGQQETQYFGPGTRLLVL.

DNA of the CDR3: TGTGCCAGTTGTGGGGCACAGGGGATTGGGTGGAGCAATCAGCCCCAGCATTTT. It yields the protein CASCGAQGIGWSNQPQHF. The gene calls are TRBV19 and TRBJ1-5, with 7 positions matching TRBD1. The V gene's germline CDR1 is LNHDA and CDR2 SQIVND (reference sequence). Trimming removed 8 bases from V and 1 base from J; junction bases left unmatched: 17. There are 18 residues in the CDR3.

CDR3 sequence (DNA): TGTGCCAGCTCTGAGCGGGGGGGCTCCTACGAGCAGTACTTC. Encoded protein: CASSERGGSYEQYF. The V gene is TRBV2, the J gene TRBJ2-7; 10 bases line up with TRBD2. The CDR3 extends over 14 amino acids. Germline trimming cut 8 bases from V and 0 bases from J; bases unmatched to any gene: 4. Germline V gives CDR1 SNHLY, CDR2 FYNNEI.

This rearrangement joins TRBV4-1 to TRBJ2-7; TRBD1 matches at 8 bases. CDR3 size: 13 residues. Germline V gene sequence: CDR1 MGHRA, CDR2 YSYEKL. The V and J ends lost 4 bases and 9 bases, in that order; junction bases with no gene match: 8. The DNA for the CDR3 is TGCGCCAGCAGCCTACAGGGGGACCGTGGGCAGTACTTC. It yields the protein CASSLQGDRGQYF.